This TCR beta chain emerged from a study of cytomegalovirus exposure and HLA in healthy donors. Concerning this clone itself: No antigen is known for it.

The assay was immunoSEQ multiplex PCR, and TCRdb's table has in-frame clones only and misses some. The sample has 90,000 or so clones, 85% seen once. Broader study findings: Using the classifier, cytomegalovirus status was reportedly diagnosed with high specificity and sensitivity.

V was pared by 6 bases and J by 4 bases, with 15 bases between. Per the germline V gene, CDR1 is MNHEY and CDR2 is SVGAGI. CDR3 size: 14 residues. This chain joins TRBV6-5 and TRBJ2-5; TRBD2 might be the D (7 bases). This clonotype was sampled from a man in his late teens or twenties in good health and CMV-seropositive. Specimen: PBMCs. This chain's CDR3 is CASRTTGGRETQYF. The CDR3, as DNA: TGTGCCAGCAGGACGACGGGGGGCCGAGAGACCCAGTACTTC.